Each of the 13 T cell receptor beta chains below was sequenced from the same sample in a study of pediatric ulcerative colitis. Assay used: immunoSEQ multiplex PCR; TCRdb lists only in-frame clones, some missing. The table shows 55,000 to 80,000 clones, with 70% to 80% occurring only once. Source material: blood. These receptors were collected from a boy younger than 18 with moderate ulcerative colitis.

This clone was seen a handful of times. The chain employs TRBV10-1 and TRBJ2-7, with 8 bases matching TRBD1. V lost 5 bases, J lost 4 bases, and 4 bases stayed unmatched. The CDR3 extends over 13 amino acids. Looked up from germline, CDR1 is WNHNN and CDR2 is SYGVQD (reference sequence). The CDR3 DNA reads as TGCGCCAGCAGTAGACAGGGGCAATACGAGCAGTACTTC. It yields the protein CASSRQGQYEQYF.

V usage is TRBV7-9 and J usage is TRBJ2-7; 10 bases are shared with TRBD2. This CDR3 spans 17 amino acids. Germline lookup yields CDR1 SEHNR and CDR2 FQNEAQ (reference sequence). J was trimmed by 0 bases and V by 1 base; bases with no gene match: 6. The CDR3 sequence: CASSLVSQREGSYEQYF. The CDR3 nucleotides read TGTGCCAGCAGCTTAGTCAGCCAGCGGGAGGGCTCCTACGAGCAGTACTTC. Full variable domain (remainder filled in from reference TRBV7-9 and TRBJ2-7): DTGVSQNPRHKITKRGQNVTFRCDPISEHNRLYWYRQTLGQGPEFLTYFQNEAQLEKSRLLSDRFSAERPKGSFSTLEIQRTEQGDSAMYLCASSLVSQREGSYEQYFGPGTRLTVT.

The V and J genes are TRBV11-2 and TRBJ2-7; D not resolved. CDR1 is SGHAT, CDR2 FQNNGV, per germline. The V end was cut by 2 bases, the J end by 3 bases, with 11 bases between. The CDR3 is 14 amino acids. The DNA for the CDR3 is TGTGCCAGCAGCTTATCCGACGGTCTCTACGAGCAGTACTTC. The encoded protein is CASSLSDGLYEQYF. The whole variable domain, remainder taken from reference TRBV11-2 and TRBJ2-7, is EAGVAQSPRYKIIEKRQSVAFWCNPISGHATLYWYQQILGQGPKLLIQFQNNGVVDDSQLPKDRFSAERLKGVDSTLKIQPAKLEDSAVYLCASSLSDGLYEQYFGPGTRLTVT.

This chain links TRBV2 with TRBJ1-1; maybe TRBD1 (5 bases). In germline, CDR1 is SNHLY, CDR2 FYNNEI. CDR3 length: 14 residues. The V end lost 4 bases, the J end lost 0 bases, and 9 bases lay between the germline ends. The CDR3 DNA follows: TGTGCCAGCAGTGGGGGCCGGTTGAACACTGAAGCTTTCTTT. It yields the protein CASSGGRLNTEAFF. The whole variable domain, remainder taken from reference TRBV2 and TRBJ1-1, is EPEVTQTPSHQVTQMGQEVILRCVPISNHLYFYWYRQILGQKVEFLVSFYNNEISEKSEIFDDQFSVERPDGSNFTLKIRSTKLEDSAMYFCASSGGRLNTEAFFGQGTRLTVV.

The rearrangement links TRBV25-1 to TRBJ2-5; D might be TRBD2 (6 bases). Trimming took off 7 bases at V and 5 bases at J, with 20 bases between the two ends. Germline CDR1 MGHDK, CDR2 SYGVNS. CDR3 length: 15 residues. The CDR3 reads CASISVRRGGETQYF. In nucleotides, the CDR3 is TGTGCCAGCATTTCGGTGCGGCGGGGCGGTGAGACCCAGTACTTC.

The chain employs TRBV7-2 and TRBJ1-1, with TRBD1 as a possible D gene (6 bases). The germline gives CDR1 SGHTA, CDR2 FQGNSA. This CDR3 has 15 residues. V gave up 5 bases and J gave up 6 bases, with 19 bases separating them. The CDR3 here is CASSDKTAGAAEAFF. The CDR3 nucleotides are TGTGCCAGCAGCGACAAGACGGCAGGGGCCGCTGAAGCTTTCTTT.

The rearrangement uses TRBV27 and TRBJ2-7; possible D gene TRBD2, 6 bases. The V and J ends lost 1 base and 0 bases respectively, with 10 bases between them. The CDR3 has 15 amino acids. Germline-derived CDR1 and CDR2 are MNHEY and SMNVEV (reference sequence). CDR3 nucleotides: TGTGCCAGCAGTTTATTGTGGCGGGACTCCTACGAGCAGTACTTC. Its translation: CASSLLWRDSYEQYF.

The rearrangement uses TRBV5-4 and TRBJ2-2; no clear D gene. Germline lookup yields CDR1 SGHNT and CDR2 YYREEE (reference sequence). CDR3 length: 13 amino acids. Trimming took off 2 bases at V and 6 bases at J, with 8 bases between the two ends. The CDR3, as DNA: TGTGCCAGCAGCTTCGGTGAGCCCGGGGAGCTGTTTTTT. Protein product: CASSFGEPGELFF.

The V and J genes are TRBV11-2 and TRBJ1-3; D call uncertain. The germline V and J ends were trimmed by 1 base and 0 bases, with 7 bases remaining between them. CDR1 and CDR2 from the germline V gene are SGHAT and FQNNGV. The CDR3 extends over 15 amino acids. Here the CDR3 reads CASSLGSSSGNTIYF. Here the CDR3 DNA reads TGTGCCAGCAGCTTAGGGTCAAGCTCTGGAAACACCATATATTTT.

There are a few counts of this clone. The chain combines TRBV5-1 with TRBJ1-2; 7 bases align to TRBD1. This CDR3 contains 15 residues. The V segment lost 4 bases and the J segment 0 bases; nucleotides outside the gene matches: 6. Germline V gene data show CDR1 as SGHRS and CDR2 as YFSETQ. Written as DNA, the CDR3 is TGCGCCAGCAGCATGACAGGGACGACTAACTATGGCTACACCTTC. This encodes CASSMTGTTNYGYTF.

This clone was recorded a few times. This sequence joins TRBV5-4 and TRBJ1-1; D is possibly TRBD1 (5 bases). The CDR3 runs to 17 residues. Trimming removed 0 bases at V and 0 bases at J, with 15 bases between. Looked up from germline, CDR1 is SGHNT and CDR2 is YYREEE (reference sequence). The CDR3 DNA sequence: TGTGCCAGCAGCTTGGCTGGGGCAGGTGGGATGAACACTGAAGCTTTCTTT. Protein sequence: CASSLAGAGGMNTEAFF.

The V call is TRBV7-9, the J call TRBJ2-3; no definite D call. Germline V gene data show CDR1 as SEHNR and CDR2 as FQNEAQ (reference sequence). The CDR3 length is 14 residues. V shed 3 bases and J shed 9 bases, with 16 bases lying between them. The CDR3 here is CASSFDIQADTQYF. In nucleotides, the CDR3 is TGTGCCAGCAGCTTCGATATCCAGGCCGACACGCAGTATTTT.

V and J are TRBV7-2 and TRBJ1-1; D may be TRBD1 (5 bases). V was pared by 1 base and J by 3 bases, with 12 bases between. The CDR3 is 15 residues long. CDR1 is SGHTA and CDR2 is FQGNSA in the germline V gene. The CDR3 sequence is CASSLGSGLDTEAFF. The CDR3 region has the DNA TGTGCCAGCAGCTTAGGCTCGGGGCTCGACACTGAAGCTTTCTTT.